One and the same sample provided the 26 T cell receptor beta chains below, sequenced in a study of blood T cell repertoires in COVID-19. Here immunoSEQ multiplex PCR was the method, and the copy in TCRdb shows in-frame clones only, minus some. Among 150,000 to 200,000 clones listed, around 84% were seen once. The sequencing input was PBMCs or T cells enriched from blood (not recorded which). These receptors came from a woman aged 45-59 years who had recovered from COVID-19.

The V call is TRBV9, the J call TRBJ1-1; the D gene is possibly TRBD1 (6 bases). The CDR3 contains 15 residues. Between the trimmed V and J ends, which lost 0 bases and 5 bases, there was a span of 14 bases. The germline gives CDR1 SGDLS, CDR2 YYNGEE. The CDR3 DNA is TGTGCCAGCAGCGTAGAAGGGGGATACCTGACTGAAGCTTTCTTT. It translates to CASSVEGGYLTEAFF.

The V gene is TRBV19, the J gene TRBJ2-1, with D possibly matching TRBD2 (5 bases). Germline-derived CDR1 and CDR2 are LNHDA and SQIVND (reference sequence). This CDR3 comprises 15 residues. V lost 7 bases, J lost 0 bases, and 13 bases lay in between. DNA of the CDR3: TGTGCCAGTATGAATCCGGGGAGCTCCTACAATGAGCAGTTCTTC. Its protein product is CASMNPGSSYNEQFF. Complete variable domain (other parts from reference TRBV19 and TRBJ2-1): DGGITQSPKYLFRKEGQNVTLSCEQNLNHDAMYWYRQDPGQGLRLIYYSQIVNDFQKGDIAEGYSVSREKKESFPLTVTSAQKNPTAFYLCASMNPGSSYNEQFFGPGTRLTVL.

This clone occurred a few times. The CDR3 sequence: CASSLSGKQETQYF. The CDR3 nucleotides read TGTGCCAGCAGCTTGAGCGGTAAGCAAGAGACCCAGTACTTC. The rearrangement uses TRBV7-2 and TRBJ2-5, with a weak D call TRBD2 (5 bases). Trimming shortened V by 3 bases and J by 2 bases, and 10 bases separated the two germline ends. Per germline, CDR1 SGHTA and CDR2 FQGNSA. CDR3 size: 14 residues.

The chain employs TRBV4-2 and TRBJ2-7; 8 nucleotides match TRBD1. The CDR3 spans 16 residues. The J segment lost 8 bases and the V segment lost 4 bases, leaving 16 bases of the junction unmatched. In germline, CDR1 is LGHNA, CDR2 YNFKEQ. The CDR3 bases are TGTGCCAGCAGCCCCCAACAGGGGGACTTGACTCAAAAGCAGTACTTC. Its protein product is CASSPQQGDLTQKQYF.

The chain links TRBV5-1 to TRBJ1-1; D unresolved. Germline values: CDR1 SGHRS, CDR2 YFSETQ. V was shortened by 1 base and J by 1 base, with 5 bases between the two germline ends. The CDR3 loop spans 13 amino acids. CDR3: CASSLFGNTEAFF. The CDR3 DNA reads TGCGCCAGCAGCTTGTTCGGGAACACTGAAGCTTTCTTT.

V gene TRBV4-3 combines with J gene TRBJ1-5; D possibly corresponds to TRBD1 (5 bases). The CDR3 has 15 residues. Trimming pared 1 base from V and 5 bases from J, leaving 12 bases between. Looked up from germline, CDR1 is LGHNA and CDR2 is YSLEER. CDR3 DNA sequence: TGCGCCAGCAGCCAAGTGGCAGGGATGGATCAGCCCCAGCATTTT. This translates into CASSQVAGMDQPQHF.

The chain combines TRBV6-1 with TRBJ2-7; D is perhaps TRBD1 (6 bases). The V gene lost 4 bases and the J gene lost 3 bases, with 19 bases spanning the gap. Germline lookup yields CDR1 MNHNS and CDR2 SASEGT. This CDR3 region has 16 residues. The DNA of the CDR3 is TGTGCCAGCAGTGGTCAGACAGGAGTGGCATTCTACGAGCAGTACTTC. Its protein is CASSGQTGVAFYEQYF.

This clone was seen once. The V call is TRBV9, the J call TRBJ1-2, with D maybe TRBD1 (6 bases). Germline values: CDR1 SGDLS, CDR2 YYNGEE. The CDR3 has 14 residues. The V end was cut by 1 base, the J end by 4 bases, with 11 bases between. Here the CDR3 reads CASSVKGGAYGYTF. CDR3 bases: TGTGCCAGCAGCGTAAAAGGGGGGGCCTATGGCTACACCTTC.

This clone has just one count. The chain joins TRBV27 to TRBJ1-3; D call uncertain. The CDR3 extends over 11 amino acids. With 4 bases removed from V and 4 bases from J, the gap between germline ends came to 2 bases. Germline V gene data show CDR1 as MNHEY and CDR2 as SMNVEV (reference sequence). CDR3 region: CASSSGNTIYF. The CDR3 DNA follows: TGTGCCAGCAGTTCGGGAAACACCATATATTTT.

The gene calls are TRBV5-8 and TRBJ1-2; 8 nucleotides align to TRBD1. Per the germline V gene, CDR1 is SGHTS and CDR2 is YDEGEE. The V gene end was trimmed by 4 bases and the J gene end by 4 bases; junction bases not matched to a gene: 9. The CDR3 totals 15 residues. CDR3 nucleotide sequence: TGTGCCAGCAGCCCCGCAGGGGGCGCTTCCTATGGCTACACCTTC. This translates into CASSPAGGASYGYTF.

The chain is built from TRBV4-3 and TRBJ1-4, with D unresolved. CDR1 is LGHNA, CDR2 YSLEER, per germline. The CDR3 covers 15 residues. V lost 0 bases and J 11 bases, leaving 16 bases between the germline ends. The CDR3 region has the DNA TGCGCCAGCAGCCAAGATCGCGGAGGAGCGGCGAAACTGTTTTTT. Translated, it gives CASSQDRGGAAKLFF.

The chain carries TRBV7-3 and TRBJ2-1; 8 bases fit TRBD2. After removal of 5 bases from V and 4 bases from J, the junction contained 4 bases not matched to a gene. Germline V CDR1 and CDR2: SGHTA, FQGTGA. The CDR3 sequence is 14 residues long. This CDR3 reads CASSTRGGYNEQFF. In DNA, the CDR3 is TGTGCCAGCAGCACCCGCGGGGGGTACAATGAGCAGTTCTTC.

This clone was seen a handful of times. The DNA of the CDR3 is TGTGCCAGCAGCCCGACAGGGGCCGGATTATATGGCTACACCTTC. Translation: CASSPTGAGLYGYTF. V is TRBV14 and J is TRBJ1-2; 8 bases line up with TRBD1. The CDR3 has 15 amino acids. V shed 4 bases and J 5 bases; nucleotides not matched to a gene: 9. CDR1 and CDR2 (germline): SGHDN, FVKESK.

V usage is TRBV28 and J usage is TRBJ1-5, with 10 bases that match TRBD1. Germline trimming cut 6 bases from V and 4 bases from J; bases unmatched to any gene: 3. The CDR3 is 14 residues long. Germline-derived CDR1 and CDR2 are MDHEN and SYDVKM. The CDR3 bases are TGTGCCAGCAGACCGGGACAGGGGAATCAGCCCCAGCATTTT. Translation: CASRPGQGNQPQHF. Full variable domain (remainder filled in from reference TRBV28 and TRBJ1-5): DVKVTQSSRYLVKRTGEKVFLECVQDMDHENMFWYRQDPGLGLRLIYFSYDVKMKEKGDIPEGYSVSREKKERFSLILESASTNQTSMYLCASRPGQGNQPQHFGDGTRLSIL.

The chain is built from TRBV6-5 and TRBJ1-4; 7 nucleotides agree with TRBD1. The V segment lost 6 bases and the J segment 7 bases; nucleotides outside the gene matches: 2. The germline gives CDR1 MNHEY, CDR2 SVGAGI. CDR3 length: 12 residues. The chain's CDR3 is CASSGTVEKLFF. CDR3 bases: TGTGCCAGCAGCGGGACAGTTGAAAAACTGTTTTTT.

This chain links TRBV6-5 with TRBJ1-5; 9 bases agree with TRBD1. Germline CDR1 reads MNHEY; CDR2 reads SVGAGI. Trimming at V came to 2 bases and at J to 9 bases, leaving 8 bases not matched to a gene. CDR3 size: 15 residues. CDR3 sequence (DNA): TGTGCCAGCAGTTACCGACAGGGGGAGATTTGGCCCCAGCATTTT. Translation: CASSYRQGEIWPQHF.

This chain links TRBV29-1 with TRBJ2-7; the D gene is possibly TRBD1 (5 bases). This CDR3 has 14 amino acids. Trimming left V 5 bases short and J 0 bases short, with 14 bases between. Germline lookup yields CDR1 SQVTM and CDR2 ANQGSEA. The CDR3 coding sequence is TGCAGCGTTCACACAGGCCTCCACTCCTACGAGCAGTACTTC. This codes for CSVHTGLHSYEQYF.

The chain couples TRBV4-2 to TRBJ1-5; 7 bases fit TRBD1. The CDR3 contains 17 residues. The germline V gene encodes CDR1 LGHNA and CDR2 YNFKEQ. V lost 3 bases and J lost 0; bases outside the gene matches: 8. CDR3 DNA sequence: TGTGCCAGCAGCCAGGCCGACAGGGCACTTAGCAATCAGCCCCAGCATTTT. Amino acids: CASSQADRALSNQPQHF.

The rearrangement links TRBV2 to TRBJ1-1; tentatively, D is TRBD1 (5 bases). CDR1 SNHLY and CDR2 FYNNEI come from the germline V gene. V was trimmed by 7 bases and J by 0 bases, leaving 12 bases between them. The CDR3 spans 14 residues. CDR3 residues: CASNSGLLNTEAFF. The CDR3 DNA sequence: TGTGCCAGCAACTCGGGACTCCTGAACACTGAAGCTTTCTTT.

The rearrangement joins TRBV9 to TRBJ1-2; 7 nucleotides align to TRBD1. Germline V gene lookup returns CDR1 SGDLS and CDR2 YYNGEE. Trimming took 0 bases from V and 4 from J; bases not matched to a gene: 6. The CDR3 totals 15 residues. CDR3: CASSVEAGGIYGYTF. CDR3 coding DNA: TGTGCCAGCAGCGTAGAGGCAGGGGGAATCTATGGCTACACCTTC.

As for this clone: The same CDR3 can be traced to other DNA sequences in this sample. The V call is TRBV10-3, the J call TRBJ1-4; 8 bases are shared with TRBD1. V shed 3 bases and J 8 bases; nucleotides not matched to a gene: 5. Germline V gene data show CDR1 as ENHRY and CDR2 as SYGVKD. The CDR3 is 14 residues long. The CDR3 here is CAISDGRGREKLFF. In DNA form, the CDR3 reads TGTGCCATCAGTGATGGCAGGGGGCGAGAAAAACTGTTTTTT.

V and J are TRBV10-3 and TRBJ1-3; possibly TRBD1 for D (6 bases). The V end was cut by 2 bases, the J end by 3 bases, with 8 bases between. From germline, CDR1 is ENHRY and CDR2 SYGVKD. This CDR3 is 14 amino acids long. The CDR3 protein is CAISEQGNGNTIYF. In DNA form, the CDR3 reads TGTGCCATCAGTGAGCAGGGGAATGGAAACACCATATATTTT.

The chain combines TRBV5-1 with TRBJ2-1; D not certain. The CDR3 runs to 15 residues. Germline V CDR1 and CDR2: SGHRS, YFSETQ. Trimming shortened V by 2 bases and J by 0 bases, and 9 bases separated the two germline ends. The CDR3 bases are TGCGCCAGCAGCTTTGACTTCAGCTCCTACAATGAGCAGTTCTTC. Protein: CASSFDFSSYNEQFF.

The chain combines TRBV10-2 with TRBJ1-5, with unresolved D. The CDR3 length is 14 residues. Per germline, CDR1 WSHSY and CDR2 SAAADI. The V and J ends lost 0 bases and 6 bases respectively, with 9 bases between them. The CDR3 nucleotides read TGCGCCAGCAGTGAGTCGGGCGGGGTTCAGCCCCAGCATTTT. Encoded protein: CASSESGGVQPQHF.

This clone was seen more than once but under ten times. The junction departs from germline at one end; a sequencing error may be responsible. V is TRBV7-9 and J is TRBJ2-6; D possibly corresponds to TRBD2 (5 bases). The CDR3 consists of 12 residues. CDR1 and CDR2 from the germline V gene are SEHNR and FQNEAQ (reference sequence). The CDR3 DNA follows: TGTGCCAGCAGCCCCGGGGTCAACGTCCTGACTTTC. Translating it yields CASSPGVNVLTF.

The genes are TRBV14 and TRBJ1-1; the D gene is possibly TRBD1 (5 bases). Germline V lookup: CDR1 SGHDN, CDR2 FVKESK. V dropped 8 bases and J dropped 1 base, with 11 bases sitting between them. This CDR3 comprises 13 residues. The CDR3 region is CASSPRANTEAFF. The CDR3 DNA reads TGTGCCAGCTCCCCCAGGGCGAACACTGAAGCTTTCTTT. Full variable domain (missing parts from reference TRBV14 and TRBJ1-1): EAGVTQFPSHSVIEKGQTVTLRCDPISGHDNLYWYRRVMGKEIKFLLHFVKESKQDESGMPNNRFLAERTGGTYSTLKVQPAELEDSGVYFCASSPRANTEAFFGQGTRLTVV.